This T cell receptor (beta chain) was found in a study of blood T cells in healthy people across ages (dated by TCRdb to about 2015). Turning to the overall study: Template switching captured roughly one uniquely barcoded TCR beta cDNA molecule per two T cells in model experiments. To track age-related changes in TCR beta repertoire diversity, the study relied on deep sequencing normalized with unique cDNA molecular identifiers. The donors were divided into four age groups: young (average roughly 17 years), middle-aged (about 40), aged (62) and long-lived (about 84). To avoid experimental bias, donors of different ages were randomly spread across the sequencing lanes. For two donors (one aged 18 to 30 and one aged 80 or older), the study analyzed two additional independent replicas of 1 million unique cDNA reads from the same blood draw. The investigation overall reported the following: A strong correlation was found between observed TCR beta diversity and the percentage of naive T cells measured by flow cytometry. Estimates of total diversity from one million sequenced T cells were regarded as lower bounds and underestimates. Bulk unsorted PBMC profiling prevented conclusive comparison of naive and antigen-experienced compartments. Observed TCR beta diversity per million T cells fell roughly linearly with age, and a significant reduction was already apparent by age roughly 41. Because donor CMV infection status was unknown, age-related changes in expanded clonotypes were potentially confounded. Compared with the aged group, more naive CD4+ T cells, fewer expanded clones and increased TCR diversity were shown by the long-lived group, suggesting age selection.

Systemically healthy Caucasian individuals from Russia, about 38 in total and aged roughly 6 to 100 years, were included as donors. About 10 milliliters of peripheral blood were collected from each donor into EDTA-treated Vacutainer tubes. Ficoll-Paque density-gradient centrifugation was used to isolate PBMCs, with at least 7 million per sample. Total RNA, at least 6 micrograms per sample, was extracted from PBMCs with Trizol reagent. For every donor, an aliquot of PBMCs went through flow cytometry to measure the percentages of naive CD45RAhigh/CD27high T cells. Library preparation used 5' RACE. Sequencing relied on an Illumina HiSeq 2500. The second PCR ran for roughly 7 to 12 cycles and used a J-beta primer mix along with a sample-barcoded 5' primer. A template-switch 5' adaptor carrying 12 random nucleotides introduced a unique molecular identifier onto each TCR beta cDNA molecule. Each sample yielded at least 3 million CDR3-containing paired-end reads. The Mint cDNA synthesis kit, primed by a TRBC-specific oligonucleotide, was used to synthesize first-strand cDNA from all RNA. Following uracil-DNA glycosylase treatment, all cDNA underwent a first 18-cycle PCR with the universal primers M1SS and BC2_uni_R. For the original study's pipeline: Each sample was normalized by randomly selecting 1 million high-quality reads, each carrying a distinct molecular identifier. Instead of being binned into consensus sequences, reads with shared molecular identifiers were discarded. MiTCR, run with a Q25 quality threshold and the strictest error-elimination algorithm, handled CDR3 identification, clonotype clustering and error correction. A nonparametric unseen species model with Euler transformation was used to estimate a lower bound on total TCR beta diversity. The public reads were reprocessed in TCRdb via fastp at Q25 and MiXCR, keeping in-frame beta chains. All rows with the same CDR3 protein become a single entry with the most common DNA and genes. For this entry, the V and J calls and clone size follow TCRdb and not the study's own pipeline. Within this sample are 700,000 or so distinct CDR3 sequences, with 22% of them counted one time only. The biggest ten clones account for 22% of the sample.

This clonotype occurred once. There is no known antigen for this receptor. The input lacks base qualities; no much larger clone sits a single base away. Evidence from a single read is weak. Reading the germline V gene (reference sequence) gives CDR1 DFQATT and CDR2 SNEGSKA. The germline ends are 18 bases apart after V is trimmed by 6 bases and J by 0 bases. Measured from the cysteine to the phenylalanine, the CDR3 is 16 residues long. Of the read, only the CDR3 DNA is kept; its 48 bases are in frame from base 1. The sequenced sample was blood. This TCR was sampled from a man between 65 and 79 years old in good health. The chain couples TRBV20-1 to TRBJ2-4, with TRBD2 as a weak D call on 6 bases. This receptor has the CDR3 CSAKRRGELAKNIQYF. The nucleotide sequence reads as follows: TGCAGTGCAAAAAGGCGGGGAGAGTTAGCCAAAAACATTCAGTACTTC.